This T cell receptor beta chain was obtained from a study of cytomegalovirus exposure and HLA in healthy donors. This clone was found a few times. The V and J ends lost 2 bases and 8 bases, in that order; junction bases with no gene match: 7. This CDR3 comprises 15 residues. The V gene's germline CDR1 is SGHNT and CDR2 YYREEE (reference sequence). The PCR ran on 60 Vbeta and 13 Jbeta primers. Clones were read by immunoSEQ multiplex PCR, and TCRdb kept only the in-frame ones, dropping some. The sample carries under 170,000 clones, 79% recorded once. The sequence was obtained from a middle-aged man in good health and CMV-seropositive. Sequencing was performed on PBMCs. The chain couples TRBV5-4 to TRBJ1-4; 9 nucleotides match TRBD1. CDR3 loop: CASSLPGQGREKLFF. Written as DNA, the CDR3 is TGTGCCAGCAGCTTACCGGGACAGGGTAGGGAAAAACTGTTTTTT. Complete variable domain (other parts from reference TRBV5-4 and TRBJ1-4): ETGVTQSPTHLIKTRGQQVTLRCSSQSGHNTVSWYQQALGQGPQFIFQYYREEENGRGNFPPRFSGLQFPNYSSELNVNALELDDSALYLCASSLPGQGREKLFFGSGTQLSVL.